This T cell receptor (beta chain) was recorded in a study of cytomegalovirus exposure and HLA in healthy donors. The PCR was carried out with 60 Vbeta primers and 13 Jbeta primers. Here immunoSEQ multiplex PCR was the method, and the copy in TCRdb shows in-frame clones only, minus some. This sample has about 130,000 clones, with 75% to 80% found just once. Sequenced input: PBMCs. This TCR derives from a man aged 25 to 40 in good health and CMV-seronegative.

The DNA of the CDR3 is TGCGCCAGCAGCCAAGATTGGGCAGGGGATCTGAGGGGAAACACCATATATTTT. Translating it yields CASSQDWAGDLRGNTIYF. V is TRBV4-1 and J is TRBJ1-3, with D tentatively TRBD1 (6 bases). With 0 bases removed from V and 4 bases from J, the gap between germline ends came to 19 bases. CDR1 is MGHRA, CDR2 YSYEKL, per germline. The CDR3 is 18 residues long.